These T cell receptor beta chains were read from a single sample in a study of cytomegalovirus exposure and HLA in healthy donors. TCRdb's table, derived via immunoSEQ multiplex PCR, lists solely in-frame clones and lacks some. This sample has around 220,000 clones, with roughly 83% found just once. Material for sequencing was PBMCs. The receptor source for this set is a young woman in good health and CMV-seropositive. Both conserved end residues are part of each CDR3. The order of the fields is J gene, V gene, D gene, clone size, CDR3 DNA, CDR3 protein. A D gene is named only where the DNA matches it firmly. Part of the rows lack a size; the others show once, few, many or a class for expanded clones.

TRBJ1-1	TRBV30	.	.	TGTGCCTGGCAGGGTGCGACTGAAGCTTTCTTT	CAWQGATEAFF
TRBJ1-5	TRBV2	.	.	TGTGCCAGCAGCGGGGGCTCCCACGTTCGGGCCCAGCATTTT	CASSGGSHVRAQHF
TRBJ1-2	TRBV6-4	TRBD1	few	TGTGCCAGCAGTGACTCAGGGGACAGCCGAGGGTACACCTTC	CASSDSGDSRGYTF
TRBJ1-2	TRBV11-2	TRBD1	once	TGTGCCAGCAGCTTGCTGCCGGGACAGGGGGCGCGTGGCTACACCTTC	CASSLLPGQGARGYTF
TRBJ1-1	TRBV27	.	.	TGTGCCAGCAGTTTCCTCAAAGCCGGCGGTGAAGCTTTCTTT	CASSFLKAGGEAFF
TRBJ2-7	TRBV18	.	once	TGTGCCAGCTCACCAACTACTAGCATTCCGAGCTCCTACGAGCAGTACTTC	CASSPTTSIPSSYEQYF
TRBJ1-1	TRBV13	TRBD1	.	TGTGCCAGCAGTCACCAGGGGGAAGGGAACACTGAAGCTTTCTTT	CASSHQGEGNTEAFF
TRBJ2-7	TRBV5-4	TRBD2	.	TGTGCCAGCAGCTGGGGGACTACCGAGCAGTACTTC	CASSWGTTEQYF
TRBJ1-3	TRBV6-1	.	.	TGTGCCAGCAGTGGAAACACAGGGTCTGGAAACACCATATATTTT	CASSGNTGSGNTIYF
TRBJ2-7	TRBV5-4	TRBD2	.	TGTGCCAGCAGCCGGCGGGCGGGAGTATACGAGCAGTACTTC	CASSRRAGVYEQYF
TRBJ2-7	TRBV7-6	.	.	TGTGCCAGCAGCTCTACAGGGTCCACCTACGAGCAGTACTTC	CASSSTGSTYEQYF
TRBJ1-1	TRBV29-1	.	.	TGCAGCGTTGAACGGGGGGCCTCGAACACTGAAGCTTTCTTT	CSVERGASNTEAFF
TRBJ2-1	TRBV9	.	.	TGTGCCAGCAGCACCCGAAATAGCAATGAGCAGTTCTTC	CASSTRNSNEQFF
TRBJ2-2	TRBV30	.	.	TGTGCCTGGAGTGTACAGGAGGGCCGAGACACCGGGGAGCTGTTTTTT	CAWSVQEGRDTGELFF
TRBJ1-2	TRBV5-5	.	.	TGTGCCAGCAGCTGGACTCCTCCCGGGGGCCAGGGCTATGGCTACACCTTC	CASSWTPPGGQGYGYTF
TRBJ2-7	TRBV5-1	TRBD2	.	TGCGCCAGCAGCTGGGCCGCGGCGGGAGAAGGCTACGAGCAGTACTTC	CASSWAAAGEGYEQYF
TRBJ2-7	TRBV2	TRBD1	.	TGTGCCAGCAGTCCACAGGGGGCGAACTCCTACGAGCAGTACTTC	CASSPQGANSYEQYF
TRBJ2-5	TRBV15	.	.	TGTGCCACCGAACAGAGGGAGACCCAGTACTTC	CATEQRETQYF
TRBJ2-3	TRBV6-1	TRBD1	few	TGTGCCAGTTTAGGCGGGACAGGGGGCGCGGATACGCAGTATTTT	CASLGGTGGADTQYF
TRBJ2-7	TRBV4-1	TRBD2	.	TGCGCCAGCAGCCCCCGACTAGCGGACGAGCAGTACTTC	CASSPRLADEQYF
TRBJ2-7	TRBV6-6	.	once	TGTGCCAGCAGTTACTCGTCGGCGAACGAGCAGTACTTC	CASSYSSANEQYF
TRBJ1-1	TRBV30	.	.	TGTGCCTACACTAGAGGGGCCATGAACACTGAAGCTTTCTTT	CAYTRGAMNTEAFF
TRBJ2-7	TRBV4-3	.	.	TGCGCCAGCAGCCAAGATTCATTGGCGACAGTTCTCCGTTTC	CASSQDSLATVLRF
TRBJ1-1	TRBV7-2	.	.	TGTGCCAGCAGCCTGGGACCACGGACGGCTTTCTTT	CASSLGPRTAFF
TRBJ2-5	TRBV5-1	.	.	TGCGCCAGCAGCGTAGAAGAGACCCAGTACTTC	CASSVEETQYF
TRBJ1-2	TRBV6-5	.	.	TGTGCCAGCAGTTACGGGGTAGGCTATGGCTACACCTTC	CASSYGVGYGYTF
TRBJ2-3	TRBV7-2	.	.	TGTGCCAGCAGCCCTCGGGCCAGCACAGATACGCAGTATTTT	CASSPRASTDTQYF
TRBJ2-3	TRBV5-6	.	.	TGTGCCAGCAGCTTCTCAGGGACCTCCACAGATACGCAGTATTTT	CASSFSGTSTDTQYF
TRBJ1-1	TRBV27	TRBD1	.	TGTGCCAGCAGTGCCACAGGGGGCCCTTACACTGAAGCTTTCTTT	CASSATGGPYTEAFF
TRBJ2-7	TRBV9	TRBD1	.	TGTGCCAGCAGCGTAATCGACAGGGCCCACGAGCAGTACTTC	CASSVIDRAHEQYF
TRBJ2-3	TRBV5-1	.	.	TGCGCCAGCAGCTCTACCCCGGACAGTTTCAGCACAGATACGCAGTATTTT	CASSSTPDSFSTDTQYF
TRBJ2-7	TRBV7-2	.	.	TGTGCCAGCAGCTTAGCGCGCTCCTACGAGCAGTACTTC	CASSLARSYEQYF
TRBJ2-1	TRBV9	.	.	TGTGCCAGCAGCGTCGGCGAGCGGGAGCAGTTCTTC	CASSVGEREQFF
TRBJ2-2	TRBV27	.	.	TGTGCCAGCAGTTCCGACAGTTACGTAGTTCCCGGGGAGCTGTTTTTT	CASSSDSYVVPGELFF
TRBJ2-7	TRBV28	.	.	TGTGCCAGCAGAAAGACAGGAATCTCCTACGAGCAGTACTTC	CASRKTGISYEQYF
TRBJ2-2	TRBV5-1	TRBD1	.	TGCGCCAGCAGCAGTGGACAGGGTCTTACCGGGGAGCTGTTTTTT	CASSSGQGLTGELFF
TRBJ1-4	TRBV29-1	.	.	TGCAGCGCGGAGGAGACAGTCGGGGATGAAAAACTGTTTTTT	CSAEETVGDEKLFF